This T cell receptor beta chain was captured in a study of a mutant IDH1 vaccine in newly diagnosed glioma. Across the study: The vaccination schedule gave patients eight doses in weeks 1, 3, 5, 7, 11, 15, 19 and 23. Vaccines were begun 4-6 weeks after radiotherapy alone, or with temozolomide cycles. Most had both radiotherapy and temozolomide beforehand; others had only one.

Time point defined: week 23, last vaccination. Every vaccination contained 300 ug of the mutant IDH1 20-mer peptide and was paired with topical imiquimod. Produced via immunoSEQ multiplex PCR; TCRdb's table is partial and in-frame only. The sample holds tens of thousands of clones, around 80% seen once. The V gene end was trimmed by 6 bases and the J gene end by 2 bases; junction bases not matched to a gene: 0. The CDR3 totals 13 residues. Germline V gene data show CDR1 as MGHDK and CDR2 as SYGVNS. In its sample, this clone was seen once. Its antigen remains unidentified. This specimen was PBMCs, taken from a glioma patient whose treatment included an IDH1 peptide vaccine. This TCR came from a man aged 25-45 years with glioma. The V call is TRBV25-1, the J call TRBJ1-5, with 8 positions matching TRBD1. The CDR3 is CASRGQGNQPQHF. Here the CDR3 DNA reads TGTGCCAGCAGGGGACAGGGCAATCAGCCCCAGCATTTT.